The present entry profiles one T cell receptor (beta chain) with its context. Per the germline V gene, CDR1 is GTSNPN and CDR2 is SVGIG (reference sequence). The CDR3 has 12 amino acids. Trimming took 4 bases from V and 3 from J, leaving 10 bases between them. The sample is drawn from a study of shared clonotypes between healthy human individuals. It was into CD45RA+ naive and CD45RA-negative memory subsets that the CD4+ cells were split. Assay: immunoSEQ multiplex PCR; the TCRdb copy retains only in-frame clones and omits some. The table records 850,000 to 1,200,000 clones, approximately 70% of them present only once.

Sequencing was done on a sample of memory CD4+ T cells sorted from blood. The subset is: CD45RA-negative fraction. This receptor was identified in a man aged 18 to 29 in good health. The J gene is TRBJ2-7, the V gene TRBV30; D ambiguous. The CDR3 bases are TGTGCCTGGACCTCGGGCGGCTACGAGCAGTACTTC. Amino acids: CAWTSGGYEQYF.